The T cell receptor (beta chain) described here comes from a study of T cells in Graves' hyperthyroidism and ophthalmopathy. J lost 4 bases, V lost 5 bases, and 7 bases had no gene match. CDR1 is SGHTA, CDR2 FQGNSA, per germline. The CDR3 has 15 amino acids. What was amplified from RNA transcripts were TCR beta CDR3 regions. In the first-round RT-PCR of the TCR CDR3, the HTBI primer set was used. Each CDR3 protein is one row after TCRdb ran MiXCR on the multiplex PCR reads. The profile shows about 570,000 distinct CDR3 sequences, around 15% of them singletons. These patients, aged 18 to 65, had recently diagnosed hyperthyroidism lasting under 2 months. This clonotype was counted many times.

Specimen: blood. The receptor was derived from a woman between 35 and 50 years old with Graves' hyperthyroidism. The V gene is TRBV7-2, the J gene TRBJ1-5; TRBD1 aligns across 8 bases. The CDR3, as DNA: TGTGCCAGCAGCCCACAACAGGGGGTGAATCAGCCCCAGCATTTT. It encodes CASSPQQGVNQPQHF.